These T cell receptor beta chains were read from a single sample in a study of blood T cell repertoires in COVID-19. Clones were read by immunoSEQ multiplex PCR, and TCRdb kept only the in-frame ones, dropping some. The table has 63,000 or so clones, roughly 85% seen once; the top ten hold 35% to 50%. The sequenced sample was peripheral blood. The source of these receptors is a human donor in a cohort sampled during active COVID-19. The CDR3 runs from the conserved cysteine through the conserved F or W. A D gene is named only where the DNA matches it firmly. Not all rows give a size; the values are once, few, many and, for expanded clones, a class.

CDR3 protein	CDR3 DNA	V gene	J gene	D gene	clone size
CASSQGTGFREQYF	TGTGCCAGCAGCCAAGGGACAGGATTCCGCGAGCAGTACTTC	TRBV3-1/TRBV3-2	TRBJ2-7	TRBD1	few
CASSHRTADSNQPQHF	TGTGCCAGTAGTCACAGGACAGCCGATAGCAATCAGCCCCAGCATTTT	TRBV19	TRBJ1-5	.	.
CAWRARPGYEQFF	TGTGCCTGGAGGGCCCGTCCGGGTTATGAGCAGTTCTTC	TRBV30	TRBJ2-1	.	.
CASSPRGRPTDTQYF	TGTGCCAGCAGTCCACGAGGGAGGCCCACAGATACGCAGTATTTT	TRBV6-2/TRBV6-3	TRBJ2-3	.	.
CASSLTGSNQPQHF	TGTGCCAGCAGCCTGACAGGGAGCAATCAGCCCCAGCATTTT	TRBV7-2	TRBJ1-5	TRBD1	.
CASSLGLGAPGYTF	TGCGCCAGCAGCTTGGGGTTGGGGGCACCTGGCTACACCTTC	TRBV5-1	TRBJ1-2	.	.
CASGTGRNTIYF	TGTGCCAGTGGGACAGGCAGAAACACCATATATTTT	TRBV28	TRBJ1-3	TRBD1	once
CSASSNEQFF	TGCAGTGCTAGCAGCAATGAGCAGTTCTTC	TRBV20-1	TRBJ2-1	.	.
CASSGGGVDYGYTF	TGTGCCAGCAGTGGGGGGGGTGTGGACTATGGCTACACCTTC	TRBV27	TRBJ1-2	.	.
CASSLIRGLNTEAFF	TGTGCCAGCAGCTTGATTCGGGGTCTGAACACTGAAGCTTTCTTT	TRBV5-5	TRBJ1-1	.	.
CASSDGLAGPYEQYF	TGTGCCAGCAGCGATGGACTAGCGGGTCCTTACGAGCAGTACTTC	TRBV5-4	TRBJ2-7	TRBD2	.
CASSQGSGSRPGEKLFF	TGTGCCAGCAGCCAAGGAAGCGGGTCGAGACCGGGGGAAAAACTGTTTTTT	TRBV11-2	TRBJ1-4	.	.
CASSEVPRTDYGYTF	TGTGCCAGCAGTGAAGTCCCCCGGACAGACTATGGCTACACCTTC	TRBV6-1	TRBJ1-2	.	.
CASSHRGGSKDGYTF	TGTGCCAGCAGCCATCGGGGGGGCAGTAAGGATGGCTACACCTTC	TRBV3-1/TRBV3-2	TRBJ1-2	.	.
CASREGQGGFYGYTF	TGTGCCAGCAGGGAAGGACAGGGGGGCTTTTATGGCTACACCTTC	TRBV28	TRBJ1-2	TRBD1	few
CASSQGATKSNYGYTF	TGTGCCAGCAGCCAAGGGGCCACGAAGTCTAACTATGGCTACACCTTC	TRBV16	TRBJ1-2	.	.
CASSPRGRGPLGDTQYF	TGTGCCAGCAGCCCACGGGGGCGGGGGCCACTTGGGGATACGCAGTATTTT	TRBV5-6	TRBJ2-3	.	.
CASSPRAGRRDTEAFF	TGTGCCAGCTCACCACGGGCCGGCAGGAGGGACACTGAAGCTTTCTTT	TRBV18	TRBJ1-1	.	.
CASSHGEGGFRTYEQYF	TGTGCCAGCAGCCACGGGGAGGGTGGATTTAGGACCTACGAGCAGTACTTC	TRBV7-9	TRBJ2-7	TRBD2	.
CASSLVAGQRHTIYF	TGTGCCAGCAGCTTAGTTGCCGGACAGAGACACACCATATATTTT	TRBV7-9	TRBJ1-3	.	few
CASSNDRGYGYTF	TGTGCCAGCAGCAACGACAGGGGCTATGGCTACACCTTC	TRBV6-5	TRBJ1-2	TRBD1	.
CASTGGRGSPPYNSPLHF	TGTGCCAGCACCGGGGGGCGGGGGTCCCCCCCCTATAATTCACCCCTCCACTTT	TRBV2	TRBJ1-6	.	few
CAVGTVAYNEQFF	TGTGCCGTAGGAACAGTGGCCTACAATGAGCAGTTCTTC	TRBV6-5	TRBJ2-1	.	.
CSVSTGFRAFF	TGCAGCGTTTCGACAGGTTTTCGAGCTTTCTTT	TRBV29-1	TRBJ1-1	.	.
CASSPGTSGYEQYF	TGTGCCAGTAGTCCCGGGACTAGCGGCTACGAGCAGTACTTC	TRBV19	TRBJ2-7	TRBD2	once
CASSFNYSPLHF	TGTGCCAGCAGCTTTAACTACTCACCCCTCCACTTT	TRBV5-8	TRBJ1-6	.	.
CAGGGRGRNTGELFF	TGTGCCGGCGGAGGGCGGGGACGGAACACCGGGGAGCTGTTTTTT	TRBV2	TRBJ2-2	.	many
CASSLRTSGLDEQYF	TGCGCCAGCAGCCTGCGGACTAGCGGGCTGGACGAGCAGTACTTC	TRBV4-1	TRBJ2-7	TRBD2	.
CASISGVSGTQYF	TGTGCCAGCATCAGCGGGGTCTCTGGGACCCAGTACTTC	TRBV2	TRBJ2-5	TRBD2	.
CASSIGLAGGSDTQYF	TGTGCCAGTAGTATCGGACTAGCGGGGGGTTCAGATACGCAGTATTTT	TRBV19	TRBJ2-3	TRBD2	.
CASSREGDSKNIQYF	TGTGCCAGCAGCCGAGAGGGGGACTCCAAAAACATTCAGTACTTC	TRBV3-1/TRBV3-2	TRBJ2-4	.	.
CASRTGQGGAEAFF	TGTGCCAGCAGGACCGGACAGGGAGGGGCTGAAGCTTTCTTT	TRBV28	TRBJ1-1	TRBD1	.
CASSLATPLSEVIYEQYF	TGTGCCAGCAGCTTAGCCACCCCCCTTAGCGAGGTCATCTACGAGCAGTACTTC	TRBV7-6	TRBJ2-7	.	.
CATNDRGLSQPQHF	TGTGCCACCAACGACAGGGGGCTTAGTCAGCCCCAGCATTTT	TRBV19	TRBJ1-5	TRBD1	.
CASSPPGQSSYNEQFF	TGTGCCAGCAGCCCCCCGGGACAAAGCTCCTACAATGAGCAGTTCTTC	TRBV7-3	TRBJ2-1	.	.
CASSFGQGNQPQHF	TGCGCCAGCAGCTTCGGACAGGGCAATCAGCCCCAGCATTTT	TRBV5-1	TRBJ1-5	TRBD1	.
CASSLRHFSYNEQFF	TGTGCCAGCAGCTTACGACATTTCTCCTACAATGAGCAGTTCTTC	TRBV11-3	TRBJ2-1	.	.
CASSTLSKTCSGANVLTF	TGTGCCAGCAGCACCCTAAGTAAAACCTGCTCTGGGGCCAACGTCCTGACTTTC	TRBV21-1	TRBJ2-6	.	.
CASSDRGGPRAEQFF	TGTGCCAGCAGCGACCGCGGGGGACCCCGGGCTGAGCAGTTCTTC	TRBV7-9	TRBJ2-1	TRBD2	.
CASSPGQGMEQYF	TGTGCCAGCAGCCCCGGACAGGGAATGGAGCAGTACTTC	TRBV3-1/TRBV3-2	TRBJ2-7	TRBD1	.
CASSLIGTGGESREKLFF	TGTGCCAGCAGCTTAATTGGGACAGGGGGCGAGTCGCGTGAAAAACTGTTTTTT	TRBV7-2	TRBJ1-4	TRBD1	.
CASMGGNYGYTF	TGTGCCAGTATGGGGGGGAACTATGGCTACACCTTC	TRBV12-3/TRBV12-4	TRBJ1-2	.	.
CASSQVSDSDYNSPLHF	TGCGCCAGCAGCCAAGTGTCAGATTCCGACTATAATTCACCCCTCCACTTT	TRBV4-3	TRBJ1-6	.	.
CASSPGGQGRADTQYF	TGTGCCAGTAGCCCGGGGGGGCAAGGCAGGGCAGATACGCAGTATTTT	TRBV19	TRBJ2-3	TRBD2	.
CASSYNRLTYEQYF	TGTGCCAGCAGCTACAACAGGTTAACCTACGAGCAGTACTTC	TRBV7-8	TRBJ2-7	.	.
CASRGTHGGDEQFF	TGTGCCAGCAGGGGGACCCACGGGGGGGATGAGCAGTTCTTC	TRBV2	TRBJ2-1	TRBD2	.
CATSRDRRVTGYEQYF	TGTGCCACCAGCAGAGATCGCAGGGTCACGGGCTACGAGCAGTACTTC	TRBV15	TRBJ2-7	.	.
CATSDPGQYSNEQFF	TGTGCCACCAGTGACCCGGGACAGTATTCCAATGAGCAGTTCTTC	TRBV24-1	TRBJ2-1	TRBD1	.
CASSRSLSRGFLTDTQYF	TGTGCCAGCAGCCGTTCCCTCTCGCGGGGGTTTCTCACAGATACGCAGTATTTT	TRBV4-2	TRBJ2-3	TRBD2	.
CASKGSQGLNTEAFF	TGTGCCAGCAAAGGGTCCCAGGGGTTGAACACTGAAGCTTTCTTT	TRBV27	TRBJ1-1	.	.
CSVVGEPNYGYTF	TGCAGCGTTGTCGGGGAACCTAACTATGGCTACACCTTC	TRBV29-1	TRBJ1-2	.	few
CASSLEAGGSRYTF	TGTGCCAGCAGCTTAGAAGCGGGGGGGTCCCGCTACACCTTC	TRBV7-2	TRBJ1-2	.	.
CASSSGGRRSYTF	TGTGCCAGCAGCTCAGGGGGCCGCAGGAGCTACACCTTC	TRBV11-2	TRBJ1-2	TRBD1	once
CASSHRLHYEQYF	TGCGCCAGCAGCCACCGGTTGCACTACGAGCAGTACTTC	TRBV4-3	TRBJ2-7	.	few
CASSSRVYTF	TGTGCCAGCAGCTCCAGGGTTTACACCTTC	TRBV28	TRBJ1-2	.	once